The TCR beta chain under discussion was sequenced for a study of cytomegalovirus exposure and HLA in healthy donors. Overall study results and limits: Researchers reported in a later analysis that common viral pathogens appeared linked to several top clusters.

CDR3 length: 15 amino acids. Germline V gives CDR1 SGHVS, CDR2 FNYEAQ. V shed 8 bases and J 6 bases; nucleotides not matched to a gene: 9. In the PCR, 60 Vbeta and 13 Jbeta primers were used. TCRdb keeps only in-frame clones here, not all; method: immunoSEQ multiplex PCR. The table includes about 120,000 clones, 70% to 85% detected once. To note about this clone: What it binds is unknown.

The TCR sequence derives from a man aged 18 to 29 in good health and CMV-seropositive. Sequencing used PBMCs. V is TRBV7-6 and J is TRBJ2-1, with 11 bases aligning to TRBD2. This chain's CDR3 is CASGPLAGGRNEQFF. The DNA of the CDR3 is TGTGCCAGCGGACCTTTAGCGGGGGGGCGCAATGAGCAGTTCTTC.